This T cell receptor (beta chain) was recorded in a study of HIV-infected patients and healthy controls. Study details: No general T-cell lymphocytopenia was present, and per-chain CDR3 totals resembled those of controls. Notes on the study in general: HIV-infected patients and controls differed significantly in mean usage of eight alpha and eight beta V genes.

This clonotype came up many times. Its antigen is as yet unknown. cDNA was made from 500 ng RNA using alpha and beta constant primers. Separate chain-specific third strand synthesis with multiplexing indices produced the alpha and beta libraries. TCRdb fed the 5' RACE reads into MiXCR, producing one record per CDR3 protein. The table shows about 10,000 distinct CDR3 sequences, with approximately 5.9% occurring only once. This CDR3 has 13 amino acids. V lost 2 bases and J lost 3, with 7 bases in between. Antiretroviral therapy had run roughly three months, about 14 weeks, before follow-up blood collection. The repertoire came from unfractionated whole blood and reflected all unsorted peripheral T cells.

This material consisted of blood, taken during antiretroviral therapy. The J gene is TRBJ1-1, the V gene TRBV12-3 or TRBV12-4; no firm D call. This clonotype was obtained from an adult with HIV infection. The donor label of this sample is uncertain. The CDR3 region has the DNA TGTGCCAGCAGTTTATGGAGGGACACTGAAGCTTTCTTT. Translated: CASSLWRDTEAFF.